What follows are 25 T cell receptor beta chains derived from one specimen sequenced in a study of shared clonotypes between healthy human individuals. The table came from immunoSEQ multiplex PCR; TCRdb's copy has only in-frame clones and leaves some out. The data contain 170,000 or so clones, 65% to 70% of them seen just once; the ten biggest clones take up about 9.4%. The sample was memory CD4+ T cells sorted from blood. The subset is: CD45RA-negative fraction. These receptors originate from a man aged 30-40 years in good health.

This sequence joins TRBV5-1 and TRBJ2-3; D remains unclear. V was trimmed by 4 bases and J by 2 bases, leaving 23 bases between them. This CDR3 has 18 residues. Germline V gene data show CDR1 as SGHRS and CDR2 as YFSETQ. The CDR3 nucleotides read TGCGCCAGCAGCACCGGTTTGCGGTTTTTCCCGAACACAGATACGCAGTATTTT. The encoded protein is CASSTGLRFFPNTDTQYF.

The J gene is TRBJ2-1, the V gene TRBV9; D gene ambiguous. The germline V gene has CDR1 SGDLS and CDR2 YYNGEE. The CDR3 extends over 14 amino acids. V dropped 1 base and J dropped 3 bases, with 8 bases sitting between them. CDR3 bases: TGTGCCAGCAGCGTACACGGAAACTACAATGAGCAGTTCTTC. Protein sequence: CASSVHGNYNEQFF.

The chain employs TRBV7-9 and TRBJ1-3, with D tentatively TRBD1 (6 bases). Trimming shortened V by 5 bases and J by 3 bases, and 11 bases separated the two germline ends. CDR1 is SEHNR, CDR2 FQNEAQ, per germline (reference sequence). This CDR3 comprises 14 residues. DNA for the CDR3: TGTGCCAGCAGCCTCACAGGGAGTGGAAACACCATATATTTT. This translates into CASSLTGSGNTIYF.

The chain has TRBV19 and TRBJ2-3; TRBD1 matches at 10 bases. V dropped 8 bases and J dropped 2; count of bases not matched to a gene: 4. The CDR3 sequence is 14 residues long. CDR1 and CDR2 from the germline V gene are LNHDA and SQIVND (reference sequence). DNA for the CDR3: TGTGCCAGTGCGGACAGGGGGTCCACAGATACGCAGTATTTT. The encoded protein is CASADRGSTDTQYF.

This chain connects TRBV6-5 to TRBJ2-2; D is unresolved. Germline-derived CDR1 and CDR2 are MNHEY and SVGAGI. V lost 2 bases and J lost 6, with 10 bases in between. The CDR3 runs 14 residues. The CDR3 region is CASSYQVMAGELFF. Written as DNA, the CDR3 is TGTGCCAGCAGTTACCAAGTCATGGCCGGGGAGCTGTTTTTT.

The V gene is TRBV11-2, the J gene TRBJ2-7; 10 bases match TRBD2. Germline V lookup: CDR1 SGHAT, CDR2 FQNNGV. CDR3 length: 15 amino acids. The V segment lost 5 bases and the J segment 3 bases; nucleotides outside the gene matches: 7. CDR3 sequence: CASSPRTSGYYEQYF. CDR3 bases: TGTGCCAGCAGCCCGAGGACTAGCGGATACTACGAGCAGTACTTC.

This clone was observed a few times. The genes are TRBV14 and TRBJ1-5; perhaps TRBD1 as D (5 bases). Germline V gives CDR1 SGHDN, CDR2 FVKESK. This CDR3 has 14 amino acids. V shed 4 bases and J shed 5 bases, with 12 bases lying between them. CDR3: CASSPAGPDQPQHF. The CDR3 nucleotides read TGTGCCAGCAGCCCCGCGGGGCCGGATCAGCCCCAGCATTTT.

This clone has only one observation. The chain employs TRBV5-1 and TRBJ1-4; 8 bases fit TRBD1. The V and J ends lost 2 bases and 7 bases, in that order; junction bases with no gene match: 4. Germline V gene lookup returns CDR1 SGHRS and CDR2 YFSETQ. The CDR3 length is 14 residues. This chain's CDR3 is CASSLTGGSEKLFF. The DNA of the CDR3 is TGCGCCAGCAGCTTAACAGGGGGAAGTGAAAAACTGTTTTTT.

This clone was seen a handful of times. This chain links TRBV6-5 with TRBJ2-2; D gene unclear. Germline CDR1 is MNHEY and CDR2 is SVGAGI. The V and J ends lost 7 bases and 1 base respectively, with 10 bases between them. The CDR3 has 14 amino acids. In nucleotides, the CDR3 is TGTGCCAGCAATCGGGCGAGGAACACCGGGGAGCTGTTTTTT. The encoded protein is CASNRARNTGELFF.

This clone was found once. The chain combines TRBV15 with TRBJ2-2, with D uncertain. Germline lookup yields CDR1 LNHNV and CDR2 YYDKDF (reference sequence). The CDR3 runs 14 residues. V lost 0 bases to trimming and J lost 4 bases, with 6 bases between them. The CDR3 loop is CATSRDSFTGELFF. CDR3 nucleotides: TGTGCCACCAGCAGAGATAGTTTCACCGGGGAGCTGTTTTTT.

The chain couples TRBV2 to TRBJ2-7, with 10 bases identical to TRBD1. This CDR3 is built from 16 residues. Germline V gene sequence: CDR1 SNHLY, CDR2 FYNNEI. J lost 4 bases, V lost 3 bases, and 9 bases had no gene match. CDR3 protein: CASSETNRDRGYEQYF. The CDR3 DNA is TGTGCCAGCAGTGAGACCAATAGGGACAGGGGATACGAGCAGTACTTC.

V and J are TRBV6-1 and TRBJ1-3; D remains unclear. The CDR3 loop spans 15 amino acids. Trimming left V 0 bases short and J 2 bases short, with 8 bases between. CDR1 and CDR2 (germline): MNHNS, SASEGT. CDR3 nucleotide sequence: TGTGCCAGCAGTGAAGCATCGAGGGCTGGAAACACCATATATTTT. Translated, it gives CASSEASRAGNTIYF.

The CDR3 protein is CASSLVGTPRGGELFF. The CDR3 DNA reads as TGTGCCAGCAGCTTAGTAGGGACACCCCGGGGCGGGGAGCTGTTTTTT. This chain connects TRBV7-2 to TRBJ2-2; tentatively, D is TRBD1 (6 bases). V lost 1 base and J lost 7, with 16 bases in between. This CDR3 is built from 16 residues. Germline CDR1 is SGHTA and CDR2 is FQGNSA.

This clone was recorded a few times. The chain is built from TRBV12-5 and TRBJ2-2, with 8 nucleotides matching TRBD1. Germline CDR1 reads LGHNT; CDR2 reads FRNRAP. V dropped 5 bases and J dropped 6; count of bases not matched to a gene: 8. The CDR3 is 15 residues long. The CDR3 spells CASGRGQGAPGELFF. The CDR3 region has the DNA TGTGCTAGTGGTCGAGGGCAGGGGGCACCCGGGGAGCTGTTTTTT. The whole variable domain, filled in from reference TRBV12-5 and TRBJ2-2, reads DARVTQTPRHKVTEMGQEVTMRCQPILGHNTVFWYRQTMMQGLELLAYFRNRAPLDDSGMPKDRFSAEMPDATLATLKIQPSEPRDSAVYFCASGRGQGAPGELFFGEGSRLTVL.

The V gene is TRBV19, the J gene TRBJ2-1; D gene unclear. V dropped 6 bases and J dropped 4 bases, with 4 bases sitting between them. Germline CDR1 and CDR2: LNHDA and SQIVND (reference sequence). The CDR3 consists of 11 residues. CDR3 in amino acids: CASRFYNEQFF. The CDR3 bases are TGTGCCAGTAGGTTTTACAATGAGCAGTTCTTC.

In this sample, this clone turned up once. In nucleotides, the CDR3 is TGTGCCAGCAGTTTAGTGGGACAAGGGTCGCCCCAGCATTTT. It specifies CASSLVGQGSPQHF. The rearrangement joins TRBV27 to TRBJ1-5; possible D gene TRBD1, 6 bases. This CDR3 is built from 14 residues. With 2 bases removed from V and 9 bases from J, the gap between germline ends came to 14 bases. CDR1 is MNHEY and CDR2 is SMNVEV in the germline V gene (reference sequence).

In nucleotides, the CDR3 is TGTGCCAGCAGTGAATTGGGGGGAGGCTCCACCTACGAGCAGTACTTC. Residues: CASSELGGGSTYEQYF. The V call is TRBV25-1, the J call TRBJ2-7; TRBD2 might be the D (6 bases). In germline, CDR1 is MGHDK, CDR2 SYGVNS. Trimming removed 1 base at V and 2 bases at J, with 15 bases between. The CDR3 totals 16 residues.

The chain couples TRBV9 to TRBJ2-3; the match to TRBD2 covers 11 bases. CDR1 is SGDLS and CDR2 is YYNGEE in the germline V gene. The CDR3 contains 15 residues. V shed 3 bases, J shed 4 bases, and the junction held 4 bases outside the gene matches. The DNA for the CDR3 is TGTGCCAGCAGCGATAGCGGGAGGGCCCCAGATACGCAGTATTTT. It encodes CASSDSGRAPDTQYF. Combining the CDR3 with reference TRBV9 and TRBJ2-3 gives the whole variable domain DSGVTQTPKHLITATGQRVTLRCSPRSGDLSVYWYQQSLDQGLQFLIQYYNGEERAKGNILERFSAQQFPDLHSELNLSSLELGDSALYFCASSDSGRAPDTQYFGPGTRLTVL.

The genes are TRBV7-4 and TRBJ2-1; no clear D gene. The germline gives CDR1 SGHVT, CDR2 SQSDAQ. Trimming took off 5 bases at V and 7 bases at J, with 18 bases between the two ends. The CDR3 contains 15 residues. CDR3 protein: CASSQGSGPKNEQFF. The DNA for the CDR3 is TGTGCCAGCAGCCAAGGCAGTGGACCAAAAAATGAGCAGTTCTTC.

The chain carries TRBV7-2 and TRBJ2-7; D gene unclear. In germline, CDR1 is SGHTA, CDR2 FQGNSA. The CDR3 runs 14 residues. Trimming took off 5 bases at V and 3 bases at J, with 14 bases between the two ends. CDR3 loop: CASSPMWTGYEQYF. In nucleotides, the CDR3 is TGTGCCAGCAGCCCGATGTGGACGGGCTACGAGCAGTACTTC.

The chain employs TRBV9 and TRBJ2-7; 8 bases fit TRBD1. The CDR3 runs 15 residues. The germline gives CDR1 SGDLS, CDR2 YYNGEE. V trimming: 0 bases; J trimming: 3 bases; junction bases outside the gene matches: 5. CDR3 nucleotides: TGTGCCAGCAGCGTAGTTGGAGACAGGGGCTACGAGCAGTACTTC. As protein: CASSVVGDRGYEQYF. The variable domain in full, with the rest retrieved from reference TRBV9 and TRBJ2-7, is DSGVTQTPKHLITATGQRVTLRCSPRSGDLSVYWYQQSLDQGLQFLIQYYNGEERAKGNILERFSAQQFPDLHSELNLSSLELGDSALYFCASSVVGDRGYEQYFGPGTRLTVT.

The gene calls are TRBV7-2 and TRBJ2-6, with a tentative D call TRBD2 (7 bases). Germline V gene sequence: CDR1 SGHTA, CDR2 FQGNSA. Trimming stripped 5 bases from V and 7 bases from J, with 12 bases between. This CDR3 is built from 14 residues. In DNA, the CDR3 is TGTGCCAGCAGCCCAAGCGGGACAGCCAACGTCCTGACTTTC. Encoded protein: CASSPSGTANVLTF.

With regard to this clone: Other nucleotide sequences in the sample specify the same CDR3. This chain uses TRBV20-1 with TRBJ2-7; D is possibly TRBD2 (5 bases). Germline V gene sequence: CDR1 DFQATT, CDR2 SNEGSKA (reference sequence). This CDR3 spans 11 amino acids. With 1 base removed from V and 4 bases from J, the gap between germline ends came to 5 bases. In DNA, the CDR3 is TGCAGTGCTAGAGGAGGGTACGAGCAGTACTTC. It yields the protein CSARGGYEQYF.

The chain is built from TRBV10-2 and TRBJ2-7; D ambiguous. The V and J ends lost 6 bases and 5 bases respectively, with 14 bases between them. The CDR3 spans 13 residues. The germline CDR1 and CDR2 sequences are WSHSY and SAAADI. CDR3 sequence reads: CASSETISDEQYF. The DNA of the CDR3 is TGCGCCAGCAGCGAAACCATTTCGGACGAGCAGTACTTC.

DNA of the CDR3: TGCGCCAGTTCCCAAGACAGCCACCTTGTCGAGCAGTACTTC. This sequence encodes CASSQDSHLVEQYF. The V and J genes are TRBV5-1 and TRBJ2-7; D perhaps matches TRBD1 (5 bases). Germline V gene sequence: CDR1 SGHRS, CDR2 YFSETQ. This CDR3 is 14 amino acids long. V lost 8 bases and J 6 bases, leaving 21 bases between the germline ends.